This T cell receptor (beta chain) was sequenced in a study of blood T cell repertoires in COVID-19. In the study overall: Material from acute and convalescent COVID-19 was sourced from the United States, Italy and Spain. Sources were T cells, B-cell-depleted T cells, or PBMCs; the material itself was cDNA or gDNA.

In the original processing: Amplified reference gene primers provided the basis for estimating nucleated cell counts. Measured with immunoSEQ multiplex PCR; TCRdb has only the in-frame clones, and not every one. For V, J and clone size, that table is used; D and trimming come from the DNA. The repertoire consists of approximately 150,000 clones, with more than 70% occurring once and the leading ten covering approximately 2.1%. The germline gives CDR1 MDHEN, CDR2 SYDVKM. Trimming shortened V by 6 bases and J by 0 bases, and 9 bases separated the two germline ends. The CDR3 covers 14 residues. This clonotype was obtained from a man aged 45-60 years who had recovered from COVID-19. The V and J genes are TRBV28 and TRBJ1-5, with D unresolved. The sequencing sample was made of peripheral blood. CDR3 loop: CASRQFLSNQPQHF. DNA for the CDR3: TGTGCCAGCAGACAGTTCCTTAGCAATCAGCCCCAGCATTTT.